The 19 T cell receptor beta chains below all came from one sample that was sequenced in a study of tissue T cells after allogeneic stem cell transplantation. The table came from immunoSEQ multiplex PCR; TCRdb's copy has only in-frame clones and leaves some out. The sample records about 50,000 clones, around 69% being singletons. Sequencing was performed on sorted cells pooled from one or two spleens. Source of these receptors: a pool of C57BL/6 mice in good health.

Remarks on this clone: Here the gene names and germline are mouse. The CDR3 end falls 1 residue outside the read, so it is completed with the germline J gene. The genes are TRBV16 and TRBJ2-1; tentative D call: TRBD1 (7 bases). CDR1 and CDR2 (germline): SGHSA, FRNQAP. The CDR3 runs 13 residues. V dropped 5 bases and J dropped 3 bases, with 8 bases sitting between them. CDR3 loop: CASSRGRYAEQFF. Partial CDR3 DNA: TGTGCAAGCAGCAGGGGGCGCTATGCTGAGCAGTTC.

Remarks on this clone: Gene names refer to mouse genes. The read gets to within 1 residue of the CDR3 end, and the germline J gene fills in the rest. V usage is TRBV14 and J usage is TRBJ1-3, with 9 bases identical to TRBD1. Trimming took 0 bases from V and 4 from J; bases not matched to a gene: 2. The length of the CDR3 is 15 residues. From germline, CDR1 is SGHDT and CDR2 FRDEAV. The sequenced part of the CDR3 DNA is TGTGCCAGCAGTTTCTCGACAGGGGGAGGAAATACGCTCTAT. Encoded protein: CASSFSTGGGNTLY. The CDR3 reads in full as CASSFSTGGGNTLYF.

About this clone itself: The genes are named according to mouse. Sequencing ends 1 residue short of the CDR3 end; the germline J gene provides the rest. The rearrangement joins TRBV13-1 to TRBJ2-7, with 9 bases fitting TRBD1. Looked up from germline, CDR1 is NSHNY and CDR2 is SYGAGN. The ends lost 5 bases at V and 7 bases at J; junction bases unmatched: 4. This CDR3 comprises 12 residues. The DNA read from the CDR3 is TGTGCCAGCAGCGGACAGGGGCAGGAACAGTAC. Encoded protein: CASSGQGQEQY. The CDR3, in full, reads CASSGQGQEQYF.

With respect to this clone: Gene names refer to mouse genes. CDR3 DNA, as far as it was read: TGTGCCTGGAGTCTAGGCCAGCCCAACGAAAGATTATTT. As protein: CAWSLGQPNERLF. The complete CDR3 sequence is CAWSLGQPNERLFF. The gene calls are TRBV31 and TRBJ1-4; D ambiguous. The observed sequence ends 1 residue before the CDR3 terminus, with the missing tail filled in from the germline J gene. Germline loops: CDR1 GKSSPN, CDR2 SITVG. With 0 bases removed from V and 3 bases from J, the gap between germline ends came to 8 bases. The CDR3 totals 14 residues. Full variable domain (missing parts from reference TRBV31 and TRBJ1-4): AQTIHQWPVAEIKAVGSPLSLGCTIKGKSSPNLYWYWQATGGTLQQLFYSITVGQVESVVQLNLSASRPKDDQFILSTEKLLLSHSGFYLCAWSLGQPNERLFFGHGTKLSVL.

To note about this clone: Gene and germline names: mouse. The read gets to within 1 residue of the CDR3 end, and the germline J gene fills in the rest. V gene TRBV5 combines with J gene TRBJ1-4, with D perhaps TRBD1 (5 bases). The CDR3 covers 17 residues. V was clipped by 0 bases and J by 3 bases, with 14 bases between them. Germline assignment: CDR1 LGHNA and CDR2 YNLKQL (reference sequence). Here the CDR3 reads CASSQDRRGWANERLFF. Incomplete CDR3 DNA: TGTGCCAGCAGCCAAGATAGGCGGGGGTGGGCCAACGAAAGATTATTT.

In the case of this clone: Gene names and germline match the mouse. The read comes to an end 1 residue before the CDR3 does, leaving the germline J gene to fill in the end. This chain uses TRBV12-1 with TRBJ1-2, with D perhaps TRBD1 (6 bases). The CDR3 length is 14 residues. The V end lost 0 bases, the J end lost 5 bases, and 12 bases lay between the germline ends. Per germline, CDR1 SGHSN and CDR2 HYEKVE. The CDR3 region is CASSLEPQGSDYTF. CDR3 bases read: TGTGCCAGCTCTCTCGAGCCCCAGGGGTCCGACTACACC.

Worth noting for this clone: Germline and genes here are mouse. The read finishes 1 residue shy of the CDR3 end, and the germline J gene is used to complete it. The V gene is TRBV1, the J gene TRBJ2-1, with TRBD2 as a possible D gene (6 bases). Germline V CDR1 and CDR2: NSQYPW, LRSPGD (reference sequence). The length of the CDR3 is 12 residues. V dropped 8 bases and J dropped 3 bases, with 8 bases sitting between them. CDR3 sequence reads: CTCGGLYAEQFF. CDR3 DNA, as far as it was read: TGCACCTGCGGGGGACTCTATGCTGAGCAGTTC.

The sample holds a few counts of this clone. Gene names follow the mouse nomenclature. The read halts 1 residue ahead of the CDR3 end, with the missing end drawn from the germline J gene. The V gene is TRBV12-1, the J gene TRBJ1-4; TRBD1 matches 7 bases. CDR1 and CDR2 from the germline V gene are SGHSN and HYEKVE. The CDR3 is 14 amino acids. Trimming removed 0 bases from V and 7 bases from J; junction bases left unmatched: 4. The CDR3 loop reads CASSLDREVERLFF. Partial CDR3 DNA: TGTGCCAGCTCTCTCGACAGGGAGGTCGAAAGATTATTT.

Notes on this clone: Here the gene names and germline are mouse. CDR3: CASSQPGLGGSAETLYF. The sequenced CDR3 bases are TGTGCCAGCAGCCAACCGGGACTGGGGGGGAGTGCAGAAACGCTGTAT. This rearrangement joins TRBV2 to TRBJ2-3, with 13 nucleotides matching TRBD2. From the germline J gene comes the end of the CDR3, since the read stops 1 residue before it. The V segment lost 2 bases and the J segment 0 bases; nucleotides outside the gene matches: 2. Germline CDR1 LGHNA, CDR2 YSYQKL. This CDR3 has 17 residues.

This clone was seen once. The germline and genes are mouse ones. Partial CDR3 DNA: TGTGCTAGCAGTCACAGGACAGGGAACACCTTGTAC. Protein product: CASSHRTGNTLY. The whole CDR3 sequence is CASSHRTGNTLYF. The genes are TRBV21 and TRBJ2-4; 8 positions agree with TRBD1. The read stops 1 residue short of the end of the CDR3; the missing end is completed from the germline J gene. TRBV21 is labeled an ORF, and its function is uncertain. The V segment lost 3 bases and the J segment 6 bases; nucleotides outside the gene matches: 2. This CDR3 comprises 13 residues.

Concerning this clone itself: Gene names are mouse gene names. The CDR3 end is not reached by the read, which stops 1 residue before it; the germline J gene fills it in. J is TRBJ2-1 and V is TRBV4, with 11 bases that match TRBD2. The CDR3 consists of 16 residues. V was clipped by 4 bases and J by 1 base; unmatched bases: 3. Germline V lookup: CDR1 LGHDT, CDR2 YNNKQL (reference sequence). CDR3 amino acids: CASSSDWGGNYAEQFF. CDR3 DNA, as far as it was read: TGTGCCAGCAGCTCCGACTGGGGGGGGAACTATGCTGAGCAGTTC.

With respect to this clone: The genes are named according to mouse. The CDR3 end is not reached by the read, which stops 1 residue before it; the germline J gene fills it in. This chain connects TRBV31 to TRBJ1-2; 9 bases map to TRBD1. Germline CDR1 is GKSSPN and CDR2 is SITVG. V dropped 4 bases and J dropped 2; count of bases not matched to a gene: 2. The length of the CDR3 is 13 residues. The CDR3 region is CAWNGTGNSDYTF. The CDR3 DNA, read in part, is TGTGCCTGGAATGGGACAGGGAACTCCGACTACACC.

This clone appeared once. The gene names here belong to mouse. The DNA ends 1 residue before the CDR3 does, and the rest of the CDR3 is filled in from the germline J gene. V gene TRBV13-2 combines with J gene TRBJ1-4; 7 bases line up with TRBD1. CDR3 length: 16 amino acids. CDR1 NNHNN and CDR2 SYGAGS come from the germline V gene (reference sequence). The ends lost 0 bases at V and 5 bases at J; junction bases unmatched: 7. CDR3 loop: CASGDARQGGNERLFF. CDR3 bases read: TGTGCCAGCGGTGATGCACGACAGGGAGGGAACGAAAGATTATTT.

As regards this clone: Gene and germline names: mouse. The read halts 1 residue ahead of the CDR3 end, with the missing end drawn from the germline J gene. V usage is TRBV26 and J usage is TRBJ1-1; D gene unclear. V was clipped by 2 bases and J by 1 base, with 8 bases between them. CDR3 length: 14 amino acids. Germline CDR1 is KGHPV and CDR2 is FQNQEV (reference sequence). The CDR3 spells CASSLHSLNTEVFF. CDR3 DNA (partial): TGTGCCAGCAGTCTGCACAGCCTAAACACAGAAGTCTTC.

Worth noting for this clone: Gene names and germline match the mouse. Coverage ceases 1 residue before the CDR3 finishes, and the germline J gene fills in the end. The V gene is TRBV15, the J gene TRBJ2-4, with TRBD2 matching 10 bases. V was clipped by 8 bases and J by 7 bases; unmatched bases: 3. This CDR3 has 12 amino acids. Germline CDR1 SGHND, CDR2 FRSKSL. The covered CDR3 bases are TGTGCCAGCGGCACTGGGGGGGACACCTTGTAC. Its protein product is CASGTGGDTLY. The entire CDR3 is CASGTGGDTLYF.

A remark on this clone: Gene names follow the mouse nomenclature. With the read ending 1 residue before the CDR3 end, the germline J gene is used to fill in that end. V and J are TRBV2 and TRBJ2-1; D remains ambiguous. The CDR3 totals 15 residues. V was cut by 0 bases and J by 1 base, with 7 bases left in between. Germline lookup yields CDR1 LGHNA and CDR2 YSYQKL. Here the CDR3 reads CASSQDLANYAEQFF. The sequenced part of the CDR3 DNA is TGTGCCAGCAGCCAAGATCTGGCAAACTATGCTGAGCAGTTC.

This clone was picked up a small number of times. All gene names here are mouse names. The read is 1 residue too short to cover the CDR3 end, so that end is filled in from the germline J gene. The rearrangement uses TRBV30 and TRBJ2-7, with 10 bases that match TRBD1. The CDR3 covers 14 residues. V dropped 0 bases and J dropped 7; count of bases not matched to a gene: 6. Germline V gives CDR1 SQVVS, CDR2 ANEGSEA. The CDR3 DNA, read in part, is TGTAGTTCTAGAGACCGGGACAGGGGAGGGGAACAGTAC. It encodes CSSRDRDRGGEQY. The entire CDR3 is CSSRDRDRGGEQYF.

With respect to this clone: Gene names are mouse gene names. The observed sequence ends 1 residue before the CDR3 terminus, with the missing tail filled in from the germline J gene. This chain links TRBV13-1 with TRBJ1-4; 8 nucleotides align to TRBD1. The J segment lost 3 bases and the V segment lost 3 bases, leaving 7 bases of the junction unmatched. CDR1 is NSHNY, CDR2 SYGAGN, per germline. The CDR3 runs to 16 residues. CDR3 DNA, as far as it was read: TGTGCCAGCAGTGCCCCCCGACAGGGGACCAACGAAAGATTATTT. This gives the protein CASSAPRQGTNERLF. The entire CDR3 sequence reads CASSAPRQGTNERLFF.

In regard to this clone: The gene names here belong to mouse. Read sequence stops 1 residue before the CDR3 end, and the germline J gene provides the missing end. The chain carries TRBV1 and TRBJ1-1; D may be TRBD1 (6 bases). Germline V CDR1 and CDR2: NSQYPW, LRSPGD (reference sequence). The CDR3 totals 14 residues. The V end lost 0 bases, the J end lost 1 base, and 6 bases lay between the germline ends. The CDR3 DNA, read in part, is TGCACCTGCAGTGCAGACAGGGGAAACACAGAAGTCTTC. It yields the protein CTCSADRGNTEVF. The whole CDR3 protein reads CTCSADRGNTEVFF.